The clone carrying this T cell receptor beta chain has a handful of counts. The target antigen is unknown. The CDR3 end falls 3 residues outside the read, so it is completed with the germline J gene. The source of the sample is a study of T cell clonality in common variable immunodeficiency. Study-level results: Common variable immunodeficiency TCR beta sequences reportedly had fewer deletions and N-nucleotide insertions.

The CDR3 is made up of 12 amino acids. The ends were cut back, 6 bases at V and 4 bases at J, with 10 bases in the middle. Germline CDR1 and CDR2: SQVTM and ANQGSEA. Only in-frame clones appear in the TCRdb table, and some are missing; sequencing was by immunoSEQ multiplex PCR. The sample has around 19,000 clones, none seen only once; the top ten hold around 6.6%. The source material was peripheral blood mononuclear cells. This chain joins TRBV29-1 and TRBJ2-1; possible D gene TRBD2, 6 bases. The receptor was derived from a human donor with common variable immunodeficiency. The sequenced CDR3 bases are TGCAGCGTCCCCGGGACTTACAATGAG. Amino acids: CSVPGTYNE. The complete CDR3 reads CSVPGTYNEQFF.